This T cell receptor beta chain was obtained from a study of cytotoxic CD8 clonotypes in ibrutinib-treated CLL. About the study: The cohort had about a dozen relapsed/refractory and fewer than 16 treatment-naive patients, 17 IGHV unmutated.

Clones were sequenced by immunoSEQ multiplex PCR, and TCRdb holds only the in-frame ones, with some missing. Here the sample spans about 130,000 clones, approximately 80% being singletons. General study results and limits: Public clonotypes were uncommon and contracted or stayed stable on treatment. Baseline clonality, higher than in age-matched healthy donors, tracked circulating CD8+ T-cell counts. An increase in clonality occurred at ibrutinib response, followed by a return toward baseline at progression.

As for this clone: No antigen is known for it.

There are 13 residues in the CDR3. V gave up 8 bases and J gave up 3 bases, with 14 bases separating them. Per germline, CDR1 LNHDA and CDR2 SQIVND (reference sequence). The TCR sequence derives from a human donor with chronic lymphocytic leukemia. This rearrangement joins TRBV19 to TRBJ2-7; D might be TRBD2 (6 bases). Source: PBMCs, taken after 12 months of ibrutinib treatment. CDR3 DNA sequence: TGTGCCAGTTCAGTTGCGGGGAACTACGAGCAGTACTTC. Translated: CASSVAGNYEQYF.